This TCR beta chain was identified in a study of T-cell reconstitution after alpha-beta-depleted transplantation in children. With regard to this clonotype: The target antigen is unknown.

This sample's TCRbeta library carried unique molecular identifier barcodes. Each CDR3 protein gets one entry after TCRdb re-called the PCR reads with MiXCR. Of 440,000 or so distinct CDR3 sequences listed, 43% are singletons. Points from the study as a whole: By one year post-transplant, T-cell counts and diversity largely arose from T cells that were newly produced. Certain patients had high TCRbeta diversity at day 60, and it came from recipient T cells and thymic progenitors that survived. The study reportedly traced alpha-beta T cells about two months after transplant to several hundred expanded graft clones.

Germline V CDR1 and CDR2: SGHRS, YFSETQ. The CDR3 is 14 residues long. V was clipped by 7 bases and J by 2 bases, with 13 bases between them. The sequenced sample was PBMCs, obtained before TCRalphabeta/CD19-depleted stem cell transplant. This sequence was found in a girl aged 2-10 years with aplastic anemia, due to receive a stem cell transplant. The chain couples TRBV5-1 to TRBJ2-1; no clear D. The CDR3: CASGRGQTYNEQFF. The CDR3 bases are TGCGCCAGCGGCCGAGGTCAGACCTACAATGAGCAGTTCTTC.